This TCR beta chain was captured in a study of CD8 T cells in Susac syndrome. The RNA input was roughly 0.45 to 1 ug, and it was reverse transcribed with random hexamers. The CDR3 of TCR beta was amplified by immunoSEQ multiplex PCR across 54 Vbeta and 13 Jbeta. Each CDR3 protein gets one entry after TCRdb re-called the immunoSEQ multiplex PCR reads with MiXCR. Found here are some 300,000 distinct CDR3 sequences, 85% of them singletons; the top ten hold roughly 0.21%. Purification of the CD8+ and CD4+ T cells relied on negative isolation, and TEMRA cells underwent FACS enrichment. This CDR3 spans 15 amino acids. The V gene lost 0 bases and the J gene lost 0 bases, with 10 bases spanning the gap. Per the germline V gene, CDR1 is SQVTM and CDR2 is ANQGSEA.

Sequenced sample: CD8+ T cells from PBMCs. The V call is TRBV29-1, the J call TRBJ2-3; D remains unclear. The receptor was derived from a human donor with multiple sclerosis. The DNA of the CDR3 is TGCAGCGTTGAAGATTTTCCTTCCAGCACAGATACGCAGTATTTT. Encoded protein: CSVEDFPSSTDTQYF.